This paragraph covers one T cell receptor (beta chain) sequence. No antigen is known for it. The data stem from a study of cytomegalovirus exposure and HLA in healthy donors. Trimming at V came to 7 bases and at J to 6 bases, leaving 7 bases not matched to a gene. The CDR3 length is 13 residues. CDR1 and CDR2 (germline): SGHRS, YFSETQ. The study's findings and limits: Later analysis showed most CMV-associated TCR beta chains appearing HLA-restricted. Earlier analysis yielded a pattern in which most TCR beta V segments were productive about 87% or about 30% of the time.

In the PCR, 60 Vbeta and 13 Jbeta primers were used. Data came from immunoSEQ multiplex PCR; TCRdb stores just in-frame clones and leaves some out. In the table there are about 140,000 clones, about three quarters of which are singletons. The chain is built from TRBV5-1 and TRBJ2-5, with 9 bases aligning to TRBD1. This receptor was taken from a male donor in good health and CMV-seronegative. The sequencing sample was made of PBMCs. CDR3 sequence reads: CASRDRAEKTQYF. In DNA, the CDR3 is TGCGCCAGCCGGGACAGGGCTGAAAAGACCCAGTACTTC. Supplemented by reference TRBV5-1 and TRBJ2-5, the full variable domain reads KAGVTQTPRYLIKTRGQQVTLSCSPISGHRSVSWYQQTPGQGLQFLFEYFSETQRNKGNFPGRFSGRQFSNSRSEMNVSTLELGDSALYLCASRDRAEKTQYFGPGTRLLVL.